This is a list of T cell receptor beta chains from one sample in a study of blood T cell repertoires in COVID-19. Sequencing used immunoSEQ multiplex PCR; TCRdb keeps in-frame clones, though not all of them. The sample shows some 230,000 clones, more than 75% of them seen only once. Sequences were obtained from peripheral blood. The receptors stem from a man aged 40-49 years with acute or convalescent COVID-19. Each CDR3 is given with its conserved first and last residue. The order of the fields is V gene, clone size, D gene, J gene, CDR3 protein, CDR3 DNA. A D gene is named only where the DNA matches it firmly. Part of the rows lack a size; the others show once, few, many or a class for expanded clones.

TRBV24-1,.,TRBD1,TRBJ1-1,CATRPDRGSSEAFF,TGTGCCACGAGACCCGACAGGGGGTCTTCTGAAGCTTTCTTT
TRBV7-2,.,TRBD2,TRBJ2-2,CASSPRLAGESTNTGELFF,TGTGCCAGCAGCCCAAGACTAGCGGGAGAAAGTACGAACACCGGGGAGCTGTTTTTT
TRBV28,.,.,TRBJ1-5,CASRTPQGRNQPQHF,TGTGCCAGCAGAACCCCCCAGGGAAGGAATCAGCCCCAGCATTTT
TRBV11-2,.,.,TRBJ1-3,CASSFTVGAGNTIYF,TGTGCCAGCAGCTTCACGGTTGGGGCGGGAAACACCATATATTTT
TRBV4-2,.,.,TRBJ1-5,CASSQDGWTVQPQHF,TGTGCCAGCAGCCAAGATGGGTGGACTGTTCAGCCCCAGCATTTT
TRBV5-3,.,.,TRBJ1-2,CARSLPGNYGYTF,TGTGCCAGAAGCTTGCCAGGGAACTATGGCTACACCTTC
TRBV30,.,.,TRBJ1-4,CAWSRQDRGNEKLFF,TGTGCCTGGAGTAGGCAGGATCGGGGGAATGAAAAACTGTTTTTT
TRBV9,.,.,TRBJ2-3,CASTGMGGFGTQYF,TGTGCCAGCACCGGCATGGGGGGATTCGGCACGCAGTATTTT
TRBV28,.,TRBD1,TRBJ1-1,CASRGTGGGTEAFF,TGTGCCAGCAGGGGGACAGGGGGAGGTACTGAAGCTTTCTTT
TRBV4-1,few,TRBD1,TRBJ2-2,CASRHSDRETGELFF,TGCGCCAGCAGACACTCGGACAGGGAGACCGGGGAGCTGTTTTTT
TRBV7-9,.,.,TRBJ1-1,CASLGQTNTEAFF,TGTGCCAGCCTAGGACAGACGAACACTGAAGCTTTCTTT
TRBV10-3,.,TRBD1,TRBJ2-1,CAISDQLTGRGYNEQFF,TGTGCCATCAGTGACCAATTGACAGGGCGTGGTTACAATGAGCAGTTCTTC
TRBV5-6,.,.,TRBJ1-1,CASSLWGGTEAFF,TGTGCCAGCAGCTTGTGGGGGGGTACTGAAGCTTTCTTT
TRBV2,once,.,TRBJ1-5,CASSQTGGNQPQHF,TGTGCCAGCAGCCAAACAGGAGGCAATCAGCCCCAGCATTTT
TRBV2,.,.,TRBJ1-4,CASNGEGYGKLFF,TGTGCCAGCAATGGGGAGGGCTACGGAAAACTGTTTTTT
TRBV29-1,.,TRBD1,TRBJ1-1,CSVQRDRNTEAFF,TGCAGCGTCCAAAGGGACAGAAACACTGAAGCTTTCTTT
TRBV7-2,.,.,TRBJ2-6,CASSLSGPGANVLTF,TGTGCCAGCAGCTTATCAGGGCCTGGGGCCAACGTCCTGACTTTC
TRBV27,.,.,TRBJ2-7,CASSLRRNLGGSNYEQYF,TGTGCCAGCAGTTTAAGGCGGAACCTTGGCGGGTCAAACTACGAGCAGTACTTC
TRBV6-2/TRBV6-3,.,.,TRBJ1-6,CASSYVQTSSYNSPLHF,TGTGCCAGCAGTTACGTCCAAACCAGCTCCTATAATTCACCCCTCCACTTT
TRBV25-1,.,TRBD1,TRBJ2-3,CASSDPGQSTDTQYF,TGTGCCAGCAGTGATCCGGGACAGAGCACAGATACGCAGTATTTT
TRBV5-4,.,TRBD1,TRBJ2-5,CASSLPGQGGETQYF,TGTGCCAGCAGCTTACCGGGACAGGGGGGAGAGACCCAGTACTTC
TRBV5-4,.,TRBD1,TRBJ1-6,CASSPELGQENSPLHF,TGTGCCAGCAGCCCTGAACTGGGACAGGAGAATTCACCCCTCCACTTT
TRBV12-3/TRBV12-4,.,.,TRBJ1-2,CASRLGGGYTF,TGTGCCAGCAGATTAGGAGGCGGCTACACCTTC
TRBV5-5,few,.,TRBJ1-3,CASSREGFYGNTIYF,TGTGCCAGCAGCCGGGAAGGTTTTTACGGAAACACCATATATTTT
TRBV5-6,.,.,TRBJ1-5,CASSPHGSQPQHF,TGTGCCAGCAGCCCCCACGGGAGTCAGCCCCAGCATTTT
TRBV2,.,.,TRBJ2-7,CASSGVLVSSYEQYF,TGTGCCAGCAGTGGGGTACTAGTTTCCTCCTACGAGCAGTACTTC
TRBV6-5,.,.,TRBJ1-2,CASSPAGRAGYTF,TGTGCCAGCAGTCCTGCGGGGAGAGCGGGCTACACCTTC